The 21 T cell receptor beta chains below all came from one sample that was sequenced in a study of T-cell reconstitution after alpha-beta-depleted transplantation in children. The authors prepared the TCRbeta library with unique molecular identifiers. TCRdb processed the PCR reads anew with MiXCR; each CDR3 protein has one entry. The profile shows a few hundred thousand distinct CDR3 sequences, about a tenth of them singletons. Source: PBMCs, taken before TCRalphabeta/CD19-depleted stem cell transplant. The receptors come from a child under two years old with acute myeloid leukemia, due to receive a stem cell transplant.

Worth noting for this clonotype: Since a much larger clone is just one base distant, this may be a read error. The CDR3 reads CASSLGLNIQYF. CDR3 DNA: TGTGCCAGCAGTTTAGGACTAAACATTCAGTACTTC. The chain recombines TRBV28 with TRBJ2-4, with D perhaps matching TRBD2 (5 bases). CDR3 length: 12 amino acids. Trimming removed 2 bases at V and 6 bases at J, with 5 bases between. The germline gives CDR1 MDHEN, CDR2 SYDVKM.

This clonotype was seen at least ten times. This chain links TRBV4-1 with TRBJ1-4; the D is unclear. CDR1 and CDR2 from the germline V gene are MGHRA and YSYEKL. The V and J ends lost 2 bases and 1 base respectively, with 8 bases between them. The CDR3 is 15 residues long. The CDR3 loop reads CASSQLWGTNEKLFF. DNA for the CDR3: TGCGCCAGCAGCCAACTGTGGGGAACTAATGAAAAACTGTTTTTT.

This clonotype came up many times. This chain joins TRBV18 and TRBJ2-7; 11 positions agree with TRBD1. Losses at the gene ends were 5 bases for V and 6 bases for J; bases not matched to a gene: 9. Germline CDR1 and CDR2: KGHSH and LQKENI. The CDR3 contains 15 residues. In DNA, the CDR3 is TGTGCCAGCTCAACCTTGGACAGGGGGCACGTCGAGCAGTACTTC. Translated, it gives CASSTLDRGHVEQYF.

This clonotype has at least ten counts. This sequence joins TRBV7-8 and TRBJ2-4; 9 positions match TRBD2. CDR1 and CDR2 (germline): SGHVS, FQNEAQ. The CDR3 spans 16 residues. J was trimmed by 1 base and V by 1 base; bases with no gene match: 2. CDR3 sequence (DNA): TGTGCCAGCAGCTTAGTGGCGGGGGGGGCCAAAAACATTCAGTACTTC. This sequence encodes CASSLVAGGAKNIQYF.

The table lists this clonotype with many counts. The chain recombines TRBV2 with TRBJ1-2, with D hard to call. Between the trimmed V and J ends, which lost 7 bases and 7 bases, there was a span of 16 bases. Germline lookup yields CDR1 SNHLY and CDR2 FYNNEI. The CDR3 sequence is 13 residues long. CDR3: CASMRWWEGGYTF. The CDR3 DNA sequence: TGTGCCAGCATGAGGTGGTGGGAGGGTGGCTACACCTTC.

This clonotype was recorded at least ten times. The chain employs TRBV28 and TRBJ2-7; TRBD1 might be the D (6 bases). V was shortened by 4 bases and J by 1 base, with 17 bases between the two germline ends. Looked up from germline, CDR1 is MDHEN and CDR2 is SYDVKM. The CDR3 loop spans 16 amino acids. CDR3 sequence reads: CASSSETTGLSYEQYF. CDR3 bases: TGTGCCAGCAGTTCTGAAACGACAGGATTATCCTACGAGCAGTACTTC.

This clonotype was picked up a small number of times. V and J are TRBV3-1 and TRBJ2-4; D possibly corresponds to TRBD1 (5 bases). Per the germline V gene, CDR1 is LGHDT and CDR2 is YNNKEL (reference sequence). Deletions cut 1 base from V and 7 bases from J, with 14 bases between. The CDR3 runs 15 residues. Written as DNA, the CDR3 is TGTGCCAGCAGCCAAGTATTTAGGGGTCGGAACATTCAGTACTTC. This codes for CASSQVFRGRNIQYF.

The sample holds many counts of this clonotype. This chain links TRBV28 with TRBJ2-7, with D perhaps matching TRBD2 (6 bases). The length of the CDR3 is 15 residues. CDR1 is MDHEN and CDR2 is SYDVKM in the germline V gene. With 5 bases removed from V and 0 bases from J, the gap between germline ends came to 14 bases. The CDR3 is CASSITSRNSYEQYF. In DNA, the CDR3 is TGTGCCAGCAGTATTACTAGCCGTAACTCCTACGAGCAGTACTTC.

This clonotype has a count of ten or more. This chain joins TRBV12-3 or TRBV12-4 and TRBJ2-7, with 13 nucleotides matching TRBD2. The V and J ends lost 6 bases and 4 bases, in that order; junction bases with no gene match: 12. This CDR3 contains 17 residues. CDR3: CASSELRTSGRVYEQYF. The CDR3 coding sequence is TGTGCCAGCAGCGAACTACGGACTAGCGGGAGAGTTTACGAGCAGTACTTC.

In the case of this clonotype: A clone one base away is much larger, so this may be a read error. This chain uses TRBV3-1 with TRBJ2-1, with D perhaps TRBD2 (6 bases). Per the germline V gene, CDR1 is LGHDT and CDR2 is YNNKEL (reference sequence). The CDR3 covers 16 residues. Written as DNA, the CDR3 is TGTGCCAGCAGCCACAGACGGGGGAGAACCTACAATGAGCAGTTGTTC. This translates into CASSHRRGRTYNEQLF.

This clonotype was recorded many times. The chain uses TRBV20-1 and TRBJ1-2; 7 nucleotides line up with TRBD1. The CDR3 has 13 amino acids. Germline assignment: CDR1 DFQATT and CDR2 SNEGSKA (reference sequence). V shed 3 bases and J 4 bases; nucleotides not matched to a gene: 5. The CDR3 spells CSASGGQTYGYTF. CDR3 sequence (DNA): TGCAGTGCTAGTGGGGGACAGACCTATGGCTACACCTTC.

At least ten counts were recorded for this clonotype. The genes are TRBV5-1 and TRBJ2-7; TRBD2 matches at 13 bases. The CDR3 extends over 17 amino acids. The germline V gene encodes CDR1 SGHRS and CDR2 YFSETQ. The J segment lost 2 bases and the V segment lost 4 bases, leaving 9 bases of the junction unmatched. The DNA of the CDR3 is TGCGCCAGCAGCGCAAGGACCGGGACTAGCGGGACCTACGAGCAGTACTTC. Translating it yields CASSARTGTSGTYEQYF.

In the case of this clonotype: A read error is possible here, since a much larger clone lies one base away. This chain links TRBV20-1 with TRBJ2-3; a weak D match, TRBD2 (6 bases). V lost 3 bases to trimming and J lost 2 bases, with 15 bases between them. The CDR3 contains 15 residues. The germline gives CDR1 DFQATT, CDR2 SNEGSKA (reference sequence). In DNA form, the CDR3 reads TGCAGTGCTAGGGGGAATAGCGGACACACAGATACGCAGTATTTT. Translating gives CSARGNSGHTDTQYF.

This clonotype came up many times. The V gene is TRBV6-6, the J gene TRBJ2-3, with D possibly being TRBD2 (6 bases). The length of the CDR3 is 13 residues. Germline CDR1 is MNHNY and CDR2 is SVGAGI (reference sequence). V lost 4 bases and J 10 bases, leaving 15 bases between the germline ends. The CDR3 DNA follows: TGTGCCAGCAGTTCCACTTCCGGGGGAGCGCAGTATTTT. Translation gives CASSSTSGGAQYF.

The sample holds a few counts of this clonotype. The genes are TRBV5-1 and TRBJ1-1, with a weak D call TRBD1 (6 bases). This CDR3 spans 15 amino acids. Germline-derived CDR1 and CDR2 are SGHRS and YFSETQ. V was cut by 2 bases and J by 4 bases, with 15 bases left in between. The CDR3 region has the DNA TGCGCCAGCAGCTTCATGGACAGCCTTAGCACTGAAGCTTTCTTT. Its translation: CASSFMDSLSTEAFF.

This clonotype was seen repeatedly, ten times or more. The rearrangement uses TRBV20-1 and TRBJ2-1, with 10 bases fitting TRBD2. The CDR3 sequence is 16 residues long. Germline values: CDR1 DFQATT, CDR2 SNEGSKA (reference sequence). With V trimmed by 3 bases and J by 7 bases, 12 bases remained unmatched. DNA of the CDR3: TGCAGTGCTAGCATCCCTACTAGCGGGATTAAAAATGAGCAGTTCTTC. Its protein product is CSASIPTSGIKNEQFF.

This clonotype was seen many times. CDR3 residues: CASSLVASGSPDTQYF. In nucleotides, the CDR3 is TGTGCCAGCAGCTTAGTGGCTAGCGGGAGCCCAGATACGCAGTATTTT. The V and J genes are TRBV7-2 and TRBJ2-3, with TRBD2 identical over 10 bases. There are 16 residues in the CDR3. CDR1 and CDR2 (germline): SGHTA, FQGNSA. With 1 base clipped from V and 4 bases from J, the junction kept 5 bases outside the gene matches.

This clonotype came up many times. V gene TRBV20-1 combines with J gene TRBJ1-2; 7 nucleotides line up with TRBD1. The CDR3 totals 15 residues. Germline V gene lookup returns CDR1 DFQATT and CDR2 SNEGSKA (reference sequence). After removal of 4 bases from V and 3 bases from J, the junction contained 11 bases not matched to a gene. CDR3 in amino acids: CSANPTGTVDYGYTF. The DNA for the CDR3 is TGCAGTGCTAACCCCACCGGGACAGTAGACTATGGCTACACCTTC.

This clonotype has at least ten counts. The chain is built from TRBV20-1 and TRBJ2-1; D may be TRBD2 (5 bases). V shed 4 bases and J shed 8 bases, with 15 bases lying between them. Germline assignment: CDR1 DFQATT and CDR2 SNEGSKA (reference sequence). This CDR3 has 13 amino acids. CDR3 region: CSATSPGPDEQFF. CDR3 DNA sequence: TGCAGTGCTACTAGCCCAGGACCCGATGAGCAGTTCTTC.

Of note for this clonotype: This may stem from a read error, because a much larger clone lies one nucleotide away. The chain has TRBV24-1 and TRBJ2-1, with 15 bases lining up with TRBD2. The CDR3 is 17 amino acids. With 7 bases clipped from V and 3 bases from J, the junction kept 6 bases outside the gene matches. Germline loops: CDR1 KGHDR, CDR2 SFDVKD. In DNA form, the CDR3 reads TGTGCCACCAGCCCCGGACTAGCGGGAGGGTTCTACAATGAGCAGTTCTTC. Translation gives CATSPGLAGGFYNEQFF.

This clonotype was detected ten times or more. V usage is TRBV5-1 and J usage is TRBJ1-1, with D uncertain. V was cut by 0 bases and J by 5 bases, with 11 bases left in between. The CDR3 is 14 amino acids. Germline values: CDR1 SGHRS, CDR2 YFSETQ. The CDR3 reads CASSLGLGGTEAFF. In nucleotides, the CDR3 is TGCGCCAGCAGCTTGGGATTGGGCGGGACTGAAGCTTTCTTT.